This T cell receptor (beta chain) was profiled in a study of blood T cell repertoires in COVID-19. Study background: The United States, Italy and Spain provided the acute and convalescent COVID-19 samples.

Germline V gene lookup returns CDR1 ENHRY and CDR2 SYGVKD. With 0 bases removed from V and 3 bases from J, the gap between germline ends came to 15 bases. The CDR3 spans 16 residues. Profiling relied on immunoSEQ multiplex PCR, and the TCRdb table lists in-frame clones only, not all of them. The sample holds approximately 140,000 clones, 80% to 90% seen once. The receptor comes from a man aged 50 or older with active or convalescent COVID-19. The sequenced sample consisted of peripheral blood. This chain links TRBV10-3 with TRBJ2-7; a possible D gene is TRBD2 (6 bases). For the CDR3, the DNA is TGTGCCATCAGTGAGTCCGCGGTCGGTAGCGGCTACGAGCAGTACTTC. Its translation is CAISESAVGSGYEQYF.